A single T cell receptor beta chain is shown here with its context. V shed 4 bases and J 4 bases; nucleotides not matched to a gene: 2. The CDR3 contains 14 residues. In germline, CDR1 is LGHDT, CDR2 YNNKEL (reference sequence). The data were taken from a study of blood T cell repertoires in COVID-19. Assay: immunoSEQ multiplex PCR; the TCRdb copy retains only in-frame clones and omits some. The table shows over 60,000 clones, with roughly four fifths occurring only once. Sequenced sample: peripheral blood. The source is a man aged 45-65 years with COVID-19, enrolled during active disease. This rearrangement joins TRBV3-1 (or the pseudogene TRBV3-2) to TRBJ1-3, with 9 bases matching TRBD1. The CDR3: CASSRGTGGNTIYF. The CDR3 region has the DNA TGTGCCAGCAGCCGAGGGACAGGGGGAAACACCATATATTTT.